The 15 T cell receptor beta chains given below trace back to one sample, sequenced in a study of PD-1 blockade in classical Hodgkin lymphoma (TCRdb year 2020). The intended sense of this specimen's time point label: cycle 2 day 1 (C2D1) of nivolumab. Every trial patient had relapsed after autologous stem cell transplantation, and cohorts A, B and C differed in prior brentuximab vedotin exposure. Receptors were amplified or captured by the immunoSEQ multiplex PCR assay. TCRdb retrieved this table from immuneACCESS and kept in-frame rearrangements only. Not all clones are present; in checked studies, unresolved V genes account for under half, and no reason is known for the remainder. The sample includes about 100,000 clones, with roughly 90% observed a single time. About 6.4% of the sample is held by the ten biggest clonotypes. The sequencing used peripheral blood mononuclear cells (PBMCs), collected before the second cycle of nivolumab. These receptors came from a human donor with classical Hodgkin lymphoma.

The gene calls are TRBV4-3 and TRBJ2-2, with D unclear. V was shortened by 0 bases and J by 12 bases, with 14 bases between the two germline ends. The CDR3 is made up of 14 amino acids. Germline V CDR1 and CDR2: LGHNA, YSLEER. For the CDR3, the DNA is TGCGCCAGCAGCCAAGATACCCCGAGCCCGAAGCTGTTTTTT. Amino acid sequence: CASSQDTPSPKLFF.

This clone was found once. The chain combines TRBV10-1 with TRBJ1-1, with no clear D. Trimming took 3 bases from V and 1 from J, leaving 6 bases between them. Germline V lookup: CDR1 WNHNN, CDR2 SYGVQD (reference sequence). The length of the CDR3 is 13 residues. CDR3 amino acids: CASSEIGNTEAFF. CDR3 DNA sequence: TGCGCCAGCAGTGAAATCGGGAACACTGAAGCTTTCTTT.

The chain uses TRBV27 and TRBJ1-1, with 7 bases aligning to TRBD1. CDR1 is MNHEY, CDR2 SMNVEV, per germline (reference sequence). CDR3 size: 13 residues. V was pared by 8 bases and J by 4 bases, with 7 bases of the junction left unmatched. The CDR3 sequence: CASHRTGSTEAFF. The CDR3 nucleotides are TGTGCCAGCCATCGGACAGGAAGCACTGAAGCTTTCTTT.

This clone was seen more than once but under ten times. The chain carries TRBV7-9 and TRBJ1-1, with TRBD1 matching 8 bases. The J segment lost 4 bases and the V segment lost 5 bases, leaving 3 bases of the junction unmatched. Germline V gene data show CDR1 as SEHNR and CDR2 as FQNEAQ (reference sequence). The CDR3 sequence is 13 residues long. The chain's CDR3 is CASSRTGGTEAFF. CDR3 coding DNA: TGTGCCAGCAGCCGCACAGGGGGCACTGAAGCTTTCTTT.

V and J are TRBV9 and TRBJ1-4, with D maybe TRBD1 (5 bases). Per germline, CDR1 SGDLS and CDR2 YYNGEE. The CDR3 has 14 residues. Deletions cut 3 bases from V and 3 bases from J, with 9 bases between. CDR3 in amino acids: CASSAGRANEKLFF. The CDR3 DNA is TGTGCCAGCAGCGCAGGGAGGGCTAATGAAAAACTGTTTTTT.

The V call is TRBV11-2, the J call TRBJ1-4; 7 bases are shared with TRBD1. CDR1 is SGHAT and CDR2 is FQNNGV in the germline V gene. CDR3 size: 14 residues. V lost 5 bases to trimming and J lost 8 bases; unmatched junction nucleotides: 8. The CDR3 sequence: CASSSTGVYEKLFF. Written as DNA, the CDR3 is TGTGCCAGCAGCAGCACAGGGGTCTACGAAAAACTGTTTTTT.

V and J are TRBV9 and TRBJ2-7; no firm D call. The CDR3 consists of 13 residues. Germline loops: CDR1 SGDLS, CDR2 YYNGEE. V was pared by 4 bases and J by 2 bases, with 10 bases between. DNA for the CDR3: TGTGCCAGCAGCCCGGGTCTAACCTACGAGCAGTACTTC. This gives the protein CASSPGLTYEQYF.

The chain is built from TRBV28 and TRBJ1-5; D ambiguous. The CDR3 is 16 residues long. Per the germline V gene, CDR1 is MDHEN and CDR2 is SYDVKM. Between the trimmed V and J ends, which lost 0 bases and 4 bases, there was a span of 13 bases. The CDR3 spells CASSLWPAELNQPQHF. The CDR3, as DNA: TGTGCCAGCAGTTTATGGCCAGCCGAACTTAATCAGCCCCAGCATTTT.

The V gene is TRBV7-8, the J gene TRBJ2-2; no firm D call. Germline loops: CDR1 SGHVS, CDR2 FQNEAQ. The CDR3 is 13 residues long. Trimming shortened V by 6 bases and J by 5 bases, and 10 bases separated the two germline ends. CDR3 bases: TGTGCCAGCAGATCCCCTCTGACCGGGGAGCTGTTTTTT. It is translated as CASRSPLTGELFF. Full variable domain (remainder filled in from reference TRBV7-8 and TRBJ2-2): GAGVSQSPRYKVAKRGQDVALRCDPISGHVSLFWYQQALGQGPEFLTYFQNEAQLDKSGLPSDRFFAERPEGSVSTLKIQRTQQEDSAVYLCASRSPLTGELFFGEGSRLTVL.

This clone is a singleton in its sample. This chain joins TRBV6-4 and TRBJ1-5; D uncertain. The CDR3 has 13 amino acids. V gave up 5 bases and J gave up 5 bases, with 10 bases separating them. Germline CDR1 reads MRHNA; CDR2 reads SNTAGT. The CDR3 bases are TGTGCCAGCAGTCTTGACGGGGATCAGCCCCAGCATTTT. Its protein is CASSLDGDQPQHF.

Written as DNA, the CDR3 is TGTGCCAGCAGCTTAGTCCTGGGGACAGGGACTTTAGGCACCTTC. This gives the protein CASSLVLGTGTLGTF. The J gene is TRBJ1-2, the V gene TRBV7-9, with 9 bases aligning to TRBD1. Per the germline V gene, CDR1 is SEHNR and CDR2 is FQNEAQ (reference sequence). Trimming removed 1 base from V and 13 bases from J; junction bases left unmatched: 13. This CDR3 contains 15 residues.

The rearrangement uses TRBV11-2 and TRBJ2-5; 7 bases line up with TRBD1. Germline V gives CDR1 SGHAT, CDR2 FQNNGV. V dropped 1 base and J dropped 5; count of bases not matched to a gene: 7. The CDR3 sequence is 15 residues long. CDR3 DNA sequence: TGTGCCAGCAGCTTAGCTCCAACAGGGGATGAGACCCAGTACTTC. Protein: CASSLAPTGDETQYF.

The genes are TRBV5-8 and TRBJ2-7; D may be TRBD1 (7 bases). Between the trimmed V and J ends, which lost 0 bases and 3 bases, there was a span of 13 bases. From germline, CDR1 is SGHTS and CDR2 YDEGEE. The length of the CDR3 is 15 residues. The CDR3 here is CASSLVAGQLYEQYF. The DNA of the CDR3 is TGTGCCAGCAGCTTGGTCGCGGGACAGCTCTACGAGCAGTACTTC.

This clone showed up just a few times. The rearrangement joins TRBV6-4 to TRBJ1-2; possibly TRBD1 for D (5 bases). The V and J ends lost 0 bases and 4 bases respectively, with 15 bases between them. This CDR3 has 16 residues. Germline CDR1 and CDR2: MRHNA and SNTAGT. The CDR3 reads CASSDSAETATYGYTF. CDR3 coding DNA: TGTGCCAGCAGTGACTCGGCCGAGACAGCTACCTATGGCTACACCTTC.

This chain uses TRBV30 with TRBJ2-6; 10 bases are a match to TRBD1. Per germline, CDR1 GTSNPN and CDR2 SVGIG (reference sequence). The length of the CDR3 is 19 residues. V dropped 4 bases and J dropped 0; count of bases not matched to a gene: 12. Here the CDR3 reads CAWNPGTGVESSGANVLTF. CDR3 in DNA: TGTGCCTGGAACCCCGGGACAGGGGTCGAAAGCTCTGGGGCCAACGTCCTGACTTTC.